The 3 T cell receptor beta chains below all came from one sample that was sequenced in a study of shared clonotypes between healthy human individuals. The protocol was immunoSEQ multiplex PCR, while the TCRdb copy is restricted to in-frame clones and leaves out a portion. Among fewer than 1.6 million clones listed, less than 99% were seen once. Sequenced material: naive CD4+ T cells sorted from blood. This sample's subset: CD45RA+ positively selected. The source of these receptors is a man aged 25 to 40 in good health.

The chain carries TRBV29-1 and TRBJ2-1, with a possible D match to TRBD2 (6 bases). Trimming left V 4 bases short and J 4 bases short, with 11 bases between. The CDR3 extends over 13 amino acids. In germline, CDR1 is SQVTM, CDR2 ANQGSEA. CDR3 bases: TGCAGCGTTGGGGGACTCATATACAATGAGCAGTTCTTC. This encodes CSVGGLIYNEQFF.

J is TRBJ2-5 and V is TRBV18, with D unclear. Germline V gives CDR1 KGHSH, CDR2 LQKENI. There are 17 residues in the CDR3. V lost 2 bases, J lost 1 base, and 17 bases lay in between. The CDR3 loop is CASSPRTSTLGQETQYF. CDR3 DNA sequence: TGTGCCAGCTCACCAAGAACCTCGACGCTTGGCCAAGAGACCCAGTACTTC.

In its sample, this clone was seen once. V usage is TRBV6-5 and J usage is TRBJ1-5; maybe TRBD1 (6 bases). The CDR3 consists of 15 residues. Germline V CDR1 and CDR2: MNHEY, SVGAGI. Trimming left V 0 bases short and J 4 bases short, with 10 bases between. The CDR3 loop reads CASSYSARGNQPQHF. The CDR3 bases are TGTGCCAGCAGTTACTCCGCCAGGGGTAATCAGCCCCAGCATTTT.